The clone carrying this T cell receptor beta chain was seen only a few times. Trimming left V 7 bases short and J 5 bases short, with 8 bases between. The length of the CDR3 is 12 residues. CDR1 and CDR2 from the germline V gene are MNHNS and SASEGT. The data derive from a study of human T cells and chemical hapten exposure. In the library, unique molecular identifiers were attached to individual cDNA molecules. TCRdb reprocessed the RACE reads via MiXCR and lists one record per CDR3 protein. This sample has about 350,000 distinct CDR3 sequences, with about 6% found just once. The sample's time point: patch test 2, 6 weeks after DPC sensitization. Treatment given: therapeutic diphenylcyclopropenone sensitization with weekly scalp DPC. Researchers extracted total RNA from unfractionated whole blood.

This receptor was taken from a woman between 18 and 29 years old with alopecia areata. Some clones in this sample may be carry-over from other donors' samples. Sequences were derived from whole blood, sampled in connection with sensitization to the hapten diphenylcyclopropenone (DPC). This chain joins TRBV6-1 and TRBJ1-4, with no clear D. The CDR3 DNA reads TGTGCCAGCAAACCGTCCAATGAAAAACTGTTTTTT. Translation: CASKPSNEKLFF.